This entry lists 17 T cell receptor beta chains sequenced from one sample in a study of blood T cell repertoires in COVID-19. Using immunoSEQ multiplex PCR, the repertoire was profiled, and TCRdb retains in-frame clones only, with some absent. The sample has roughly 250,000 clones, roughly 88% seen once. Specimen: PBMCs or T cells enriched from blood (not recorded which). All receptors derive from a woman aged 40 to 55 with acute COVID-19.

The CDR3 sequence is CASSLSDRATEAFF. The CDR3 bases are TGTGCCAGCAGCCTCTCTGACAGGGCGACTGAAGCTTTCTTT. The J gene is TRBJ1-1, the V gene TRBV9; TRBD1 aligns across 7 bases. V dropped 4 bases and J dropped 5; count of bases not matched to a gene: 8. The CDR3 covers 14 residues. Germline CDR1 SGDLS, CDR2 YYNGEE.

V usage is TRBV15 and J usage is TRBJ2-7, with 7 positions matching TRBD2. V was pared by 2 bases and J by 4 bases, with 8 bases of the junction left unmatched. The germline V gene encodes CDR1 LNHNV and CDR2 YYDKDF (reference sequence). The CDR3 loop spans 15 amino acids. The CDR3 DNA reads TGTGCCACCAGCAGATCACGGACGGGGGGATACGAGCAGTACTTC. Protein product: CATSRSRTGGYEQYF.

The chain carries TRBV7-6 and TRBJ1-3; D perhaps matches TRBD1 (6 bases). Trimming left V 9 bases short and J 3 bases short, with 18 bases between. Germline CDR1 and CDR2: SGHVS and FNYEAQ. The length of the CDR3 is 15 residues. The CDR3 is CASSLGGAIGNTIYF. CDR3 coding DNA: TGTGCCAGTTCTCTCGGGGGGGCAATTGGAAACACCATATATTTT. Combining the CDR3 with reference TRBV7-6 and TRBJ1-3 gives the whole variable domain GAGVSQSPRYKVTKRGQDVALRCDPISGHVSLYWYRQALGQGPEFLTYFNYEAQQDKSGLPNDRFSAERPEGSISTLTIQRTEQRDSAMYRCASSLGGAIGNTIYFGEGSWLTVV.

A remark on this clone: The same CDR3 is also encoded by other DNA sequences in this sample. The chain joins TRBV12-3 or TRBV12-4 to TRBJ1-6; D may be TRBD1 (6 bases). V was shortened by 6 bases and J by 6 bases, with 9 bases between the two germline ends. CDR3 size: 13 residues. DNA for the CDR3: TGTGCCAGCAGCTCAGGGGCTAATTCACCCCTCCACTTT. Translated, it gives CASSSGANSPLHF.

This clone was detected only a few times. This sequence joins TRBV2 and TRBJ2-7; 9 bases agree with TRBD2. V shed 6 bases and J 5 bases; nucleotides not matched to a gene: 5. Per germline, CDR1 SNHLY and CDR2 FYNNEI. The CDR3 sequence is 13 residues long. CDR3 DNA: TGTGCCAGCAGCCGTAGCGGGAGCCACGAGCAGTACTTC. Its protein product is CASSRSGSHEQYF.

J is TRBJ1-2 and V is TRBV12-3 or TRBV12-4, with D possibly matching TRBD1 (5 bases). V lost 7 bases and J lost 3, with 12 bases in between. The CDR3 runs to 13 residues. The CDR3 DNA sequence: TGTGCCAGCACCCTGGGGGGGTACTATGGCTACACCTTC. This translates into CASTLGGYYGYTF.

V and J are TRBV5-5 and TRBJ1-2; 7 nucleotides line up with TRBD1. Germline V gives CDR1 SGHKS, CDR2 YYEKEE (reference sequence). The V segment lost 4 bases and the J segment 6 bases; nucleotides outside the gene matches: 3. The CDR3 contains 12 residues. The CDR3 loop reads CASSRGLNGYTF. As DNA, the CDR3 is TGTGCCAGCAGCAGGGGGCTAAATGGCTACACCTTC.

The chain uses TRBV24-1 and TRBJ2-3; D ambiguous. CDR3 size: 13 residues. Germline V CDR1 and CDR2: KGHDR, SFDVKD. Trimming stripped 2 bases from V and 3 bases from J, with 5 bases between. The chain's CDR3 is CATSDWQTDTQYF. CDR3 nucleotide sequence: TGTGCCACCAGTGATTGGCAGACAGATACGCAGTATTTT.

V gene TRBV7-2 combines with J gene TRBJ2-3; D is unclear. V lost 5 bases, J lost 2 bases, and 5 bases lay in between. The CDR3 covers 12 residues. Germline V gives CDR1 SGHTA, CDR2 FQGNSA. The CDR3 protein is CASSQLTDTQYF. The CDR3, as DNA: TGTGCCAGCAGCCAACTCACAGATACGCAGTATTTT.

This sequence joins TRBV12-3 or TRBV12-4 and TRBJ2-1; D is unclear. The CDR3 contains 11 residues. The germline V and J ends were trimmed by 5 bases and 8 bases, with 7 bases remaining between them. CDR3 amino acids: CASSPRDEQFF. DNA of the CDR3: TGTGCCAGCAGTCCCCGCGATGAGCAGTTCTTC.

J is TRBJ2-1 and V is TRBV30; 9 nucleotides match TRBD1. V was pared by 2 bases and J by 7 bases, with 6 bases of the junction left unmatched. From germline, CDR1 is GTSNPN and CDR2 SVGIG (reference sequence). The CDR3 has 14 residues. CDR3 sequence: CAWSFGTGRNEQFF. As DNA, the CDR3 is TGTGCCTGGAGTTTTGGGACAGGGAGGAATGAGCAGTTCTTC.

DNA of the CDR3: TGTGCCAGCAGCCGGACAGGGTTGTACACTGAAGCTTTCTTT. Its translation is CASSRTGLYTEAFF. The chain recombines TRBV13 with TRBJ1-1, with 8 bases identical to TRBD1. V was pared by 5 bases and J by 3 bases, with 5 bases of the junction left unmatched. CDR3 length: 14 amino acids. Germline CDR1 is PRHDT and CDR2 is FYEKMQ (reference sequence).

This chain joins TRBV27 and TRBJ1-5; D is undetermined. Germline V CDR1 and CDR2: MNHEY, SMNVEV (reference sequence). Trimming shortened V by 2 bases and J by 6 bases, and 17 bases separated the two germline ends. The CDR3 covers 16 residues. CDR3 residues: CASSLISPPTSQPQHF. CDR3 in DNA: TGTGCCAGCAGTTTAATTTCTCCCCCCACAAGTCAGCCCCAGCATTTT.

The chain is built from TRBV4-3 and TRBJ2-7; 10 bases are a match to TRBD1. The CDR3 length is 14 residues. Per the germline V gene, CDR1 is LGHNA and CDR2 is YSLEER. V lost 3 bases, J lost 2 bases, and 1 base stayed unmatched. CDR3 bases: TGCGCCAGCAGCCAGGGACAGGGGACCTACGAGCAGTACTTC. This gives the protein CASSQGQGTYEQYF.

The chain joins TRBV5-4 to TRBJ2-6; 8 nucleotides agree with TRBD1. This CDR3 is 15 amino acids long. Germline assignment: CDR1 SGHNT and CDR2 YYREEE (reference sequence). V shed 5 bases and J 2 bases; nucleotides not matched to a gene: 3. CDR3: CASSGQGTGANVLTF. The CDR3 nucleotides read TGTGCCAGCAGTGGACAGGGAACTGGGGCCAACGTCCTGACTTTC. Filled out from reference TRBV5-4 and TRBJ2-6, the complete variable domain reads ETGVTQSPTHLIKTRGQQVTLRCSSQSGHNTVSWYQQALGQGPQFIFQYYREEENGRGNFPPRFSGLQFPNYSSELNVNALELDDSALYLCASSGQGTGANVLTFGAGSRLTVL.

This rearrangement joins TRBV6-1 to TRBJ1-4; D is unresolved. Looked up from germline, CDR1 is MNHNS and CDR2 is SASEGT. There are 15 residues in the CDR3. V lost 0 bases and J lost 6, with 11 bases in between. The DNA of the CDR3 is TGTGCCAGCAGTGAAGCATTGGGCGCCGATGAAAAACTGTTTTTT. Translation gives CASSEALGADEKLFF.

V usage is TRBV5-8 and J usage is TRBJ1-2; 11 bases are a match to TRBD1. V was clipped by 4 bases and J by 4 bases; unmatched bases: 3. CDR1 is SGHTS, CDR2 YDEGEE, per germline. The CDR3 loop spans 14 amino acids. This chain's CDR3 is CASSTDRGPYGYTF. The CDR3 bases are TGTGCCAGCAGCACGGACAGGGGGCCCTATGGCTACACCTTC. The variable domain in full, with the rest retrieved from reference TRBV5-8 and TRBJ1-2, is EAGVTQSPTHLIKTRGQQATLRCSPISGHTSVYWYQQALGLGLQFLLWYDEGEERNRGNFPPRFSGRQFPNYSSELNVNALELEDSALYLCASSTDRGPYGYTFGSGTRLTVV.